This T cell receptor beta chain originates from a study of T cell responses to AZD1222 COVID-19 vaccine. This CDR3 comprises 18 residues. Germline V gives CDR1 SGHVS, CDR2 FQNEAQ. V lost 5 bases and J lost 0, with 19 bases in between. Using immunoSEQ multiplex PCR, the repertoire was profiled, and TCRdb retains in-frame clones only, with some absent. The sample carries about 110,000 clones, roughly 92% recorded once. Here the sequenced sample was peripheral blood, taken 28 days after the second AZD1222 dose. The sequence came from an adult who received the AZD1222 COVID-19 vaccine. The gene calls are TRBV7-8 and TRBJ2-2; no clear D. The CDR3 reads CASSPPTSTSSNTGELFF. DNA for the CDR3: TGTGCCAGCAGCCCTCCGACAAGCACCTCTTCGAACACCGGGGAGCTGTTTTTT.